This T cell receptor (beta chain) is from a study of vaccination and CD4 T cells after COVID-19. About the study: Six males and four females, two of them Hispanic, were enrolled as convalescents. Every participant had a vaccine, which was either BNT162b2 or mRNA-1273, given in two doses.

Described treatment: approximately nine-day PBMC culture with coronavirus spike peptide pools or control peptides (ViraFEST assay). An unexposed donor provided the CD4+ T cells, which were collected before the COVID-19 pandemic (2011-2018). With peptide pools, ViraFEST first expanded antigen-specific T cells and afterwards sequenced their TCRs. The researchers probed unexposed-donor CD4+ T cells with SARS-CoV-2 S/N and four cold-coronavirus spikes, cells permitting. The Oncomine TCR Beta short-read assay generated sequence data from the DNA of cultured CD4+ T cells. Genomic DNA was drawn out of CD4+ T cells grown in culture. TCRdb re-called the PCR reads with MiXCR, one entry per CDR3 protein. This sample has thousands of distinct CDR3 sequences; roughly 27% occur once, and the top ten carry nearly 25%. As to this clonotype: The antigen remains undetermined.

The sequencing input was CD4+ T cells from blood, cultured in vitro. The receptor was isolated from a human donor in good health.

CDR3 bases: TGTGCCAGCAGCCGCGACTGGGCGGCCCAGGAGCTGTTTTTT. As protein: CASSRDWAAQELFF. The chain couples TRBV7-2 to TRBJ2-2, with D unresolved. V lost 5 bases and J lost 10, with 17 bases in between. Per germline, CDR1 SGHTA and CDR2 FQGNSA. The CDR3 has 14 residues.